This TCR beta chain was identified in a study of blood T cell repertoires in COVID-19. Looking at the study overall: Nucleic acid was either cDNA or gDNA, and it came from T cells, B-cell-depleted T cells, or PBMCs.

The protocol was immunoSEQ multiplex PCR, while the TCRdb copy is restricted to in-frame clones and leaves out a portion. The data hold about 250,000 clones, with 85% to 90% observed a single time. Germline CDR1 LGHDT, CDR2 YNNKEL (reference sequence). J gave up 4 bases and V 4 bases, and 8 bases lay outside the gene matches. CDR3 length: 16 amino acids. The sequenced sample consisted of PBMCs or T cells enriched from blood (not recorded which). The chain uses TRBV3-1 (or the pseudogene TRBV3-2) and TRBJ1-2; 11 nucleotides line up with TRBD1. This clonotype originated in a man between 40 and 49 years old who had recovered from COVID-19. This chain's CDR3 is CASSLGQGAGFYGYTF. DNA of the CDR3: TGTGCCAGCAGCCTCGGACAGGGGGCGGGATTCTATGGCTACACCTTC.